This record covers a single T cell receptor (beta chain). The CDR3 loop spans 14 amino acids. Trimming removed 2 bases from V and 7 bases from J, with 15 bases in between. Germline CDR1 and CDR2: SGHDT and YYEEEE. The source of the sample is a study of cytomegalovirus exposure and HLA in healthy donors. It was with 60 Vbeta and 13 Jbeta primers that the PCR ran. The assay was immunoSEQ multiplex PCR, and TCRdb's table has in-frame clones only and misses some. The sample lists some 150,000 clones; about 82% were seen once. The TCR originated in a female donor in good health and CMV-seronegative. Sequencing was carried out using PBMCs. The chain has TRBV5-6 and TRBJ2-5; maybe TRBD2 (7 bases). CDR3 sequence: CASSFRPGEGTQYF. The CDR3 nucleotides read TGTGCCAGCAGCTTCCGCCCAGGGGAGGGGACCCAGTACTTC.